The present T cell receptor beta chain was sequenced within a study of blood T cell repertoires in COVID-19. Study information: Sites in the United States, Italy and Spain provided acute and convalescent COVID-19 samples. T cells, B-cell-depleted T cells, or PBMCs supplied cDNA or gDNA.

The authors' processing: Estimates of nucleated cell counts were drawn from the amplification of reference gene primers. Here immunoSEQ multiplex PCR was the method, and the copy in TCRdb shows in-frame clones only, minus some. The V and J calls and clone size are taken from that table; D and trimming were inferred from the DNA. Seen here are 80,000 or so clones, more than 75% observed once, and the top ten hold 9.5% to 12%. While infection was still active, Seattle patients were enrolled and then followed longitudinally. The receptor was isolated from a man in his 60s with COVID-19, enrolled during active disease. Source material: peripheral blood.

The CDR3 DNA is TGTGCCAGCAGCGCAACAGGGGACAAAACAGATACGCAGTATTTT. It yields the protein CASSATGDKTDTQYF. The rearrangement uses TRBV7-3 and TRBJ2-3, with 7 nucleotides matching TRBD1. J gave up 3 bases and V 5 bases, and 8 bases lay outside the gene matches. This CDR3 is 15 amino acids long. CDR1 and CDR2 from the germline V gene are SGHTA and FQGTGA.